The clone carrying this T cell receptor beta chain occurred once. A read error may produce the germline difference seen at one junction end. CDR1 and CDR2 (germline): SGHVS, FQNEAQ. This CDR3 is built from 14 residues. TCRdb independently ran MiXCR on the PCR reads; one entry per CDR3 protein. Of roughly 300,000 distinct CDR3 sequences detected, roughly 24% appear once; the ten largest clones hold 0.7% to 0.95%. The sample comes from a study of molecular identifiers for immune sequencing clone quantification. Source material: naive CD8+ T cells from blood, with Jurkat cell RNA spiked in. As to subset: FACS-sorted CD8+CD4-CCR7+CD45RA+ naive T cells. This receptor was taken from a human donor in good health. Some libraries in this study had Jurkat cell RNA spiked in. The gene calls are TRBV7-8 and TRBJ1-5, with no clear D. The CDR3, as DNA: TGTGCCAGCAGGTCAGGCTTTAGCGATCAGCCCCGGCATTTT. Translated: CASRSGFSDQPRHF.